This entry is about one T cell receptor beta chain. This clone's antigen is unknown. Qualities for individual bases were not recorded, and no much larger clone is one base off. The cohort was made up of several hundred healthy bone marrow donors. Cohort members were all nominally healthy when sampled, although unrecorded immune exposures were likely present. The donor was CMV seronegative and was included in the group of about 400 seronegative cohort members. A peripheral blood sample was collected from each donor, and TCR beta sequencing was performed on peripheral blood mononuclear cells. Genomic DNA extraction from the blood cell samples was performed with the Qiagen DNeasy Blood Extraction Kit. This record belongs to a study of cytomegalovirus exposure and HLA in healthy donors (dated 2017 in TCRdb). For context, the study as a whole: An earlier analysis of roughly 630 of the donors reported about 290 Gb of sequence data and some 120 million unique TCR beta sequences from some 180 million T cells. The genetic ancestry cluster associated with self-reported Caucasian donors included 81% of the roughly 410 genotyped donors. HLA typing covered class I and class II loci at four-digit resolution. Rather than using new phenotypic data, the later analysis identified candidate immune exposures from TCR beta sequences and from how often those sequences occurred across donors. Every discovery cohort repertoire had been produced on one sequencing platform. A handful of DR-DQ haplotypes were handled as single units for association and clustering because linkage in the cohort was strong. An early release that covered about 640 HLA-typed donors contained about 300 gigabases of sequencing data and tens of millions of unique TCR sequences. The study aimed to test whether signatures of past pathogen exposure could be identified by cataloging public T cell receptors. The number of donors typed differed by locus, with 629-630 for A, B, C, DRB1 and DQB1, 522 for DQA1, about 610 for DPA1, and about 450 for DPB1. On average, around 240,000 unique TCR beta nucleotide sequences were sequenced per donor among a few hundred genotyped donors of the cohort, with roughly 18% of those sequences being non-productive. In addition to the first cohort of about 650 subjects, a separate validation cohort of approximately 130 different subjects was used. To predict cytomegalovirus infection status, the study combined high-throughput TCR immunosequencing, statistical association of individual TCRs with disease status, and machine learning. In a later genetic analysis, genome-wide SNP genotypes for about 55% of the roughly 700 donors were used, and that subset was treated as a discovery cohort. Donor age, sex, ethnicity and CMV serostatus were collected together with the repertoire data. The study profiled the T cell repertoires of 550 to 700 subjects by immunosequencing and related them to cytomegalovirus serostatus. An earlier analysis of some 500 of the donors applied high-throughput TCR beta sequencing to assess whether each TCR beta V gene segment acted as functional or pseudogenic. To study patterns of TCR occurrence, a later analysis re-analyzed previously published TCR beta repertoires from under 750 donors and added high-resolution HLA genotyping. Results the study describes overall, beyond this receptor: Immune exposure information for the cohort was limited to CMV serostatus. Some 15 rarely observed V segments, including chromosome 9 orphons, were excluded from the earlier analysis of 550 to 700 of the donors because counts were too low. In a later analysis, several top co-occurrence clusters were reported to appear linked to parvovirus B19, influenza, CMV and Epstein-Barr virus. According to the authors, the approach could potentially be generalized to other disease states and immunological phenotypes. V-gene and J-gene trimming of TCR beta chains was associated with a missense DCLRE1C variant in a later genetic analysis, and the association was replicated in an independent cohort. In vitro tests confirmed that a few of the cytomegalovirus-associated TCR beta chains recognize cytomegalovirus antigens. Because the 87-base-pair reads could not distinguish some IMGT-functional V segments, including TRBV6-2 and TRBV6-3, those segments were excluded. Specific HLA alleles were associated with more than 15,000 TCR beta sequences at a false discovery rate of 0.05 in a later analysis. Strong co-occurrence of HLA alleles, especially DR and DQ, made assigning TCR associations to individual alleles difficult. The classifier was reported to diagnose cytomegalovirus status with high specificity and sensitivity in both the original and validation cohorts. Because HLA typing was missing for some donors at each locus, association tests included only the typed subset. The study listed approximately 160 TCR beta chains as associated with cytomegalovirus. Correlated functional status among segregating V segments might reflect linkage disequilibrium, but an unknown experimental factor could not be ruled out. Compared with the approximately 710-donor mean, donors in an Asian-associated ancestry cluster had fewer N-insertions in productive TCRs, according to a later genetic analysis. In a later analysis, HLA-associated TCR beta chains showed more clonal expansion and lower generation probabilities than non-associated chains that were equally common. The presence/absence analyses assumed that sequencing depth was roughly uniform across donors, and that assumption may not be true. A cluster of highly shared sequence variants was judged likely to be a technical artifact of the sequencing pipeline. A further reported finding was that TCR beta sequences accurately predicted the HLA-A and HLA-B alleles for most subjects in the first cohort. While some public TCRs were present in many individuals, most TCR sequences turned up only very rarely across donors. A later analysis found that TCR association rates varied across HLA loci, with DRB1 alleles showing the most associated TCRs and HLA-C alleles the fewest. Broadly in line with IMGT annotations, most TCR beta V segments showed up in productive rearrangements about 87% or about 30% of the time in an earlier analysis of several hundred of the donors. A later analysis found that most CMV-associated TCR beta chains appeared HLA-restricted, with HLA associations seemingly driven largely by CMV exposure. Only TCR beta chains were sequenced in this cohort, and the absence of alpha or paired-chain data limited detectable features.

Library construction relied on the immunoSEQ multiplex PCR assay. The multiplex PCR relied on a mix of 60 forward primers for TCR Vbeta segments and 13 reverse primers for TCR Jbeta segments. Amplification of the CDR3 region of rearranged TCR beta genes was performed with a multiplex PCR assay on genomic DNA. On the Illumina HiSeq System, the amplified TCR beta libraries were sequenced as 87-base-pair reads. On the authors' methods: A later analysis tallied some 79 million unique TCR beta chains across the 666 repertoires, and some 12 million of those chains were shared by two or more donors. Raw reads were error-corrected and collapsed into unique sequences by a nearest-neighbor algorithm in which closely related sequences were merged to remove PCR and sequencing errors. V, D and J gene segments were assigned by aligning CDR3 sequences to IMGT reference sequences. For a sequence to be retained, a match of at least six nucleotides to both a V gene segment and a J gene segment was required. A rearrangement counted as productive if the CDR3 had no stop codons and remained in frame with V and J, and every other rearrangement counted as non-productive. CDR3 was defined according to IMGT convention as the region running from the second conserved V-encoded cysteine to the conserved J-encoded phenylalanine. The earlier analysis of some 550 of the donors excluded any sequence lacking an unambiguous match to a single V gene segment. In an earlier analysis of approximately 590 of the donors, a V segment was called functional when productive rearrangements were above 56.7%, and segregating when the standard deviation between donors exceeded 5%. A statistical classification framework was developed to diagnose cytomegalovirus status using the catalog of TCR beta chain sequences. A later analysis assigned V and J genes by comparing TCR nucleotide sequences with IMGT/GENE-DB human TR gene sequences. Using the TCRdist pipeline, a later analysis assigned CDR3 sequences along with most-parsimonious VDJ recombination scenarios. A later analysis defined each TCR beta chain by its CDR3 amino acid sequence plus V-gene family, and excluded reads lacking a unique V-gene family. A later analysis removed 500 to 600 highly shared, low-generation-probability nucleotide sequences to deal with suspected cross-contamination and a sequencing artifact. In a later analysis, a clonal expansion index was calculated for each public chain from normalized within-repertoire ranks of inferred template counts. Generation probabilities in a later analysis came from a VDJ recombination model fitted to out-of-frame rearrangements, and those results were checked against IGoR. Hypergeometric tests were used in a later analysis to score TCR-TCR, TCR-HLA and TCR-CMV co-occurrence, with a repertoire-size bias correction applied to the TCR pairs. False discovery rates were estimated in a later analysis by permuting HLA or CMV assignments 20 times. In a later analysis, co-occurring TCRs were grouped using DBSCAN, with TCRdist sequence similarity added in when clustering inside HLA-allele-positive subsets. For co-occurrence clustering, repertoires with fewer than 30,000 or more than 120,000 public chains were excluded, along with 5 or 6 repertoires with anomalous nucleotide sharing. The clones in this table, taken by TCRdb from immuneACCESS, are in-frame only. Not every clone is retained; where verified, under half of the shortfall comes from an unresolved V gene, and the cause of the rest is unknown. V and J calls and clone size come straight from that table; D and trimming were deduced from the DNA. Counted in this sample were 150,000 to 200,000 clones; around 90% of them appeared once. About 1.7% of the sample goes to the ten largest clones.

CDR1 MNHEY and CDR2 SVGAGI are derived from the germline V gene. From its cysteine to its phenylalanine, the CDR3 spans 13 amino acids. Solely the CDR3 DNA is kept, with 39 bases framed from the first base. Relative to germline, V is 5 bases shorter and J is 8 bases shorter, with 12 bases between their ends. The sequencing sample was made of PBMCs. This sequence uses TRBV6-5 and TRBJ1-4; perhaps TRBD1 is the D gene, with 5 bases matching. This sequence originates from a woman between 18 and 29 years old in good health and CMV-seronegative. For the CDR3, the sequence is CASSPWKGEKLFF. In nucleotides, the sequence is TGTGCCAGCAGTCCTTGGAAGGGGGAAAAACTGTTTTTT.